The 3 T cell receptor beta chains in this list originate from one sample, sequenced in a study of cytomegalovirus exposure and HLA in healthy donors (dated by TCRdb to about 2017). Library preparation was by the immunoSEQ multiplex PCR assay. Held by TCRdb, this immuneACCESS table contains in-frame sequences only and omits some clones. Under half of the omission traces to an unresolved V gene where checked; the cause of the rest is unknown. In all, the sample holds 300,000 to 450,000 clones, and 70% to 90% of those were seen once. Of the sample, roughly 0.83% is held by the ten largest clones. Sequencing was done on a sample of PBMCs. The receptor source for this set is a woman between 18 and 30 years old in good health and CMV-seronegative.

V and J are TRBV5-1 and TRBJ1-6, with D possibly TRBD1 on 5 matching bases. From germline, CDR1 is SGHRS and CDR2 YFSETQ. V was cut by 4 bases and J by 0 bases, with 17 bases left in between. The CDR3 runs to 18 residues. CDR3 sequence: CASSPEGRVLSYNSPLHF. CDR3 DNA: TGCGCCAGCAGCCCGGAGGGCAGGGTCCTCTCCTATAATTCACCCCTCCACTTT.

For the CDR3, the DNA is TGTGCCAGCAGCGTAGATGGCGGGAGGGGAGAGACCCAGTACTTC. Protein: CASSVDGGRGETQYF. This chain connects TRBV9 to TRBJ2-5, with 9 nucleotides matching TRBD2. From germline, CDR1 is SGDLS and CDR2 YYNGEE. The CDR3 spans 15 residues. The ends lost 0 bases at V and 4 bases at J; junction bases unmatched: 4.

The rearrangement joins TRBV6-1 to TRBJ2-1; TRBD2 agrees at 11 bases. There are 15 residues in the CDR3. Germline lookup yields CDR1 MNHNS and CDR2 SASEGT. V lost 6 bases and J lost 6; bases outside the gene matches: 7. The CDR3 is CASSVAGGPGNEQFF. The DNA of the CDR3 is TGTGCCAGCAGCGTAGCGGGGGGGCCGGGCAATGAGCAGTTCTTC.